This T cell receptor (beta chain) was identified in a study of CD8+CD57+ T cells in acquired aplastic anemia. Study overall: DNA from sorted CD4+ and CD8+ cells averaged 3.2 ug. Study-wide findings and caveats: Roughly 28 was the count of CD8+ CDR3 sequences that patients shared with controls. With respect to CD8+ Simpson's diversity, patients and controls did not differ significantly.

To note about this clonotype: What it recognizes is unknown.

From germline, CDR1 is ENHRY and CDR2 SYGVKD. Trimming cost V 2 bases and J 8 bases; bases outside gene matches: 8. The CDR3 length is 14 residues. TCR beta VDJ combinations and CDR3 sequences were profiled from genomic DNA. Via MiXCR, TCRdb re-called the reads, giving one row per CDR3 protein. In the table there are approximately 180,000 distinct CDR3 sequences, 48% of which are singletons. CD8+CD57+ cell expansion had been shown by flow cytometry in patients chosen for sequencing. The patients, all of them, had severe acquired aplastic anemia. The receptor comes from a human donor with aplastic anemia. Sequencing was done on a sample of sorted CD4+, CD8+, or CD8+CD57+ T cells (not recorded which) from PBMCs. This rearrangement joins TRBV10-3 to TRBJ1-2, with 7 positions matching TRBD1. In DNA form, the CDR3 reads TGTGCCATCAGTGAGACCGACAGGGTTGAAGGCTACACCTTC. It codes for CAISETDRVEGYTF.